Below, one TCR beta chain is given with its context. The antigen it recognizes is unknown. There are no base qualities to consult, and no much larger clone falls within one base. This sample stems from a study of CD8 T cells in Susac syndrome (dated by TCRdb to the late 2010s). Looking at the study overall: Of the Susac syndrome patients who were sequenced, eight or nine were in clinical remission while about 6 had clinically active disease. The study used repertoire sequencing to test whether antigen drove CD8+ T cell activation and differentiation in Susac syndrome. At blood withdrawal, Susac syndrome patients were therapy-naive, treated with corticosteroids (with IVIg additionally given to some), or treated with IVIg alone. Broader findings and caveats from the paper: In patients with Susac syndrome, the CD4+ T cell repertoire showed no detectable clonal expansion. The number of individuals in the TCR sequencing and HLA analysis was acknowledged as relatively small.

Peripheral blood CD8+ and CD4+ T cells from healthy donors, Susac syndrome patients and multiple sclerosis patients were profiled using high-throughput TCR beta sequencing. Susac syndrome patients met recently defined diagnostic criteria for definite or probable disease. Bulk CD8+ and CD4+ T cells were purified by magnetic negative isolation, while CD8+ TEMRA cells were enriched using FACS. Blood was collected in EDTA tubes and processed within 24 hours, with PBMCs isolated through density gradient centrifugation. PBMCs intended for TCR sequencing were cryopreserved in liquid nitrogen and thawed later in a water bath at 37 degrees C. The sorted or isolated CD4+, CD8+ and CD8+ TEMRA cells reached a purity of at least 90%. The CDR3 measures 13 amino acids from cysteine to phenylalanine. The kept DNA is CDR3 alone, 39 bases in frame from the first base. The V and J ends are trimmed by 3 bases and 3 bases, leaving 8 bases between them.

RNA was extracted with the RNeasy kit and about 0.5 to 1 ug was reverse transcribed using random hexamers. TCR beta CDR3 regions were amplified with the immunoSEQ multiplex PCR assay covering 54 Vbeta and 13 Jbeta segments. PCR amplification bias was corrected using a synthetic template baseline for primer optimization and computational correction. As for how the authors treated the data: Reads were assigned to V, D and J genes according to IMGT and analyzed in immunoSEQ Analyzer, with only productive sequences retained. To calculate clonality, Shannon entropy was normalized by log2 of the number of productive unique sequences and then subtracted from one. For each patient and control, public and private clones were evaluated within the 100 most prevalent clones. Clones were defined as Susac-specific if absent from the healthy and MS cohorts, from around 1,000 published viral clones and from other ImmuneACCESS disease sequences. TCRdb reprocessing: public reads trimmed at Q25 with fastp, clones called with MiXCR, in-frame beta chains kept. Entries that share a CDR3 protein sequence are merged under the most common genes and DNA. Here the V and J calls rest on TCRdb's processing, not on the authors' analysis. In this sample the table shows approximately 210,000 distinct CDR3 sequences, roughly 93% of which occur a single time. The ten largest clonotypes hold about 0.14% of the sample.

The source of this sequence is a human donor with Susac syndrome. Recombination linked TRBV12-3 or TRBV12-4 to TRBJ1-1; too little of a D gene remains to name it. The sample comprised CD4+ T cells from PBMCs. The CDR3 region: CASSLEPDTEAFF. The DNA reads TGTGCCAGCAGTTTGGAGCCGGACACTGAAGCTTTCTTT.